The T cell receptor (beta chain) described here comes from a study of shared clonotypes between healthy human individuals. The assay was immunoSEQ multiplex PCR, and TCRdb's table has in-frame clones only and misses some. This sample has 450,000 to 500,000 clones, with around 85% found just once. Germline assignment: CDR1 MNHNS and CDR2 SASEGT. The CDR3 is 14 residues long. With regard to this clone: A far bigger clonotype differs at one base, so this is likely a read error.

Sequencing input: PBMCs. This chain connects TRBV6-1 to TRBJ2-5, with 8 bases that match TRBD2. This clonotype originated in a middle-aged woman in good health. Some clones in this sample may be carry-over from other donors' samples. DNA of the CDR3: TGTGCCACCCCGGGGGGGGTCGTTCAAGAGACCAAGTACTTC. It specifies CATPGGVVQETKYF.